What follows are 11 T cell receptor beta chains derived from one specimen sequenced in a study of response to subunit inactivated influenza vaccine. TCRdb itself ran the RT-PCR reads through MiXCR, one entry per CDR3 protein. The sample lists hundreds of thousands of distinct CDR3 sequences, approximately 14% occurring once. The sequencing used PBMCs from blood, collected 12 days after vaccination. Source of these receptors: a man between 50 and 59 years old who received an inactivated influenza vaccine.

V and J are TRBV6-5 and TRBJ2-5; TRBD1 aligns across 7 bases. The V gene's germline CDR1 is MNHEY and CDR2 SVGAGI. V lost 2 bases, J lost 2 bases, and 8 bases stayed unmatched. CDR3 size: 16 residues. The CDR3 is CASSYAPGTDQETQYF. The CDR3 DNA sequence: TGTGCCAGCAGTTACGCCCCCGGGACAGATCAAGAGACCCAGTACTTC.

The chain recombines TRBV20-1 with TRBJ2-7; D possibly corresponds to TRBD2 (6 bases). Per germline, CDR1 DFQATT and CDR2 SNEGSKA (reference sequence). The CDR3 length is 12 residues. CDR3 residues: CSHMAGPGEQYF. CDR3 sequence (DNA): TGCAGCCACATGGCGGGGCCAGGGGAGCAGTACTTC.

In this sample, this clonotype turned up a few times. The V gene is TRBV5-1, the J gene TRBJ2-5; the match to TRBD2 covers 9 bases. This CDR3 comprises 15 residues. Looked up from germline, CDR1 is SGHRS and CDR2 is YFSETQ. V dropped 0 bases and J dropped 4; count of bases not matched to a gene: 4. This CDR3 reads CASSLAETSGETQYF. CDR3 sequence (DNA): TGCGCCAGCAGCTTGGCCGAGACTAGCGGAGAGACCCAGTACTTC.

This clonotype was counted between two and nine times. The V and J genes are TRBV7-9 and TRBJ2-7; TRBD2 agrees at 11 bases. The CDR3 sequence is 16 residues long. V lost 5 bases and J lost 0; bases outside the gene matches: 6. CDR1 and CDR2 (germline): SEHNR, FQNEAQ (reference sequence). The DNA for the CDR3 is TGTGCCAGCAGCCCGACTAGCGGGGTCCCCTCCTACGAGCAGTACTTC. Its translation: CASSPTSGVPSYEQYF.

This clonotype came up a few times. V gene TRBV7-9 combines with J gene TRBJ1-2; D gene ambiguous. The CDR3 has 13 residues. From germline, CDR1 is SEHNR and CDR2 FQNEAQ (reference sequence). V lost 2 bases and J 8 bases, leaving 12 bases between the germline ends. Written as DNA, the CDR3 is TGTGCCAGCAGCTTATTCGGCATGGAGGGCTACACCTTC. Translating gives CASSLFGMEGYTF.

On this clonotype: The junction departs from the called germline gene at one end, perhaps through a read error. This chain links TRBV7-2 with TRBJ2-7; D may be TRBD1 or TRBD2 (6 bases each). Germline V gene lookup returns CDR1 SGHTA and CDR2 FQGNSA. The CDR3 is 16 amino acids. CDR3 sequence reads: CASGLTLGGGSYEQYF. Written as DNA, the CDR3 is TGTGCCAGCGGCTTAACTCTTGGAGGGGGCTCCTACGAGCAGTACTTC.

J is TRBJ2-7 and V is TRBV21-1. TRBV21-1 is noted as a pseudogene. This CDR3 has 13 residues. In DNA form, the CDR3 reads TGTGCCAGCAGCAACTACATGATTTACGAGCAGTACTTC. Translation: CASSNYMIYEQYF.

This clonotype occurred a few times. The chain has TRBV6-1 and TRBJ1-1; D gene unclear. In germline, CDR1 is MNHNS, CDR2 SASEGT. The CDR3 contains 14 residues. Trimming pared 6 bases from V and 5 bases from J, leaving 16 bases between. Here the CDR3 reads CASRLDWGVTEAFF. The CDR3 DNA sequence: TGTGCCAGCAGACTGGACTGGGGTGTTACTGAAGCTTTCTTT.

The V and J genes are TRBV2 and TRBJ1-4; TRBD1 matches 12 bases. Unmatched junction bases numbered 4, after V lost 7 bases and J lost 7 bases. The CDR3 covers 14 residues. Germline V CDR1 and CDR2: SNHLY, FYNNEI. The CDR3 nucleotides are TGTGCCAGCACCGGGACAGGGGGCGGTGAAAAACTGTTTTTT. Protein: CASTGTGGGEKLFF.

The chain recombines TRBV7-2 with TRBJ2-3, with TRBD2 as a possible D gene (6 bases). Germline CDR1 reads SGHTA; CDR2 reads FQGNSA. Trimming left V 5 bases short and J 2 bases short, with 11 bases between. This CDR3 spans 14 amino acids. The CDR3 loop is CASSRRGYTDTQYF. CDR3 nucleotide sequence: TGTGCCAGCAGCAGGCGGGGATACACAGATACGCAGTATTTT.

This chain uses TRBV5-1 with TRBJ2-2; no reliable D call. Trimming removed 1 base from V and 0 bases from J, with 10 bases in between. Per the germline V gene, CDR1 is SGHRS and CDR2 is YFSETQ. The CDR3 runs 16 residues. CDR3 DNA: TGCGCCAGCAGCTTGTCGGCGGAAACGAACACCGGGGAGCTGTTTTTT. The encoded protein is CASSLSAETNTGELFF. Looking up the rest from reference TRBV5-1 and TRBJ2-2 gives the full variable domain: KAGVTQTPRYLIKTRGQQVTLSCSPISGHRSVSWYQQTPGQGLQFLFEYFSETQRNKGNFPGRFSGRQFSNSRSEMNVSTLELGDSALYLCASSLSAETNTGELFFGEGSRLTVL.